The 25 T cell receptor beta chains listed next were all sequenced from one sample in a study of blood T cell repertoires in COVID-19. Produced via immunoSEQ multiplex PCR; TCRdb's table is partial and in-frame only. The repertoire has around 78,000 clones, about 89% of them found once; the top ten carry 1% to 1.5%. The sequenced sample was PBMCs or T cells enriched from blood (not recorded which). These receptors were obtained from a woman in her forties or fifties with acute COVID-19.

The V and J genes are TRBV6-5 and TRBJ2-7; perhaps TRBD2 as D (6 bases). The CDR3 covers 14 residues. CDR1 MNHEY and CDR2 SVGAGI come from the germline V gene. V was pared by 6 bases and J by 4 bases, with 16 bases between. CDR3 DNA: TGTGCCAGCAGCCTCCGGGGTCGGGGGTACGAGCAGTACTTC. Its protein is CASSLRGRGYEQYF.

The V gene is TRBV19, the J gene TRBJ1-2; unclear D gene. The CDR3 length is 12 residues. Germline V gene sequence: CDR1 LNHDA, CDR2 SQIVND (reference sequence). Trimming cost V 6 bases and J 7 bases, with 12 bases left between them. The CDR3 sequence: CASSPLNSGYTF. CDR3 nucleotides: TGTGCCAGTAGCCCCCTTAATAGTGGCTACACCTTC.

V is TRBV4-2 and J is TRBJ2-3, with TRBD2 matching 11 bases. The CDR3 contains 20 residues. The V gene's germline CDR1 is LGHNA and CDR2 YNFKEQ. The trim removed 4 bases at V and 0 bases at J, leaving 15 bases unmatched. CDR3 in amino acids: CASSPSGIAGGETSTDTQYF. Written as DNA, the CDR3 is TGTGCCAGCAGCCCCAGCGGTATAGCGGGAGGGGAAACGAGCACAGATACGCAGTATTTT.

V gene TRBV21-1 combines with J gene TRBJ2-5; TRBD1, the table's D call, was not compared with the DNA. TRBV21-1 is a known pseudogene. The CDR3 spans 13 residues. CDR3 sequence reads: CASSTGQEETQYF. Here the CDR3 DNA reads TGTGCCAGCAGCACGGGACAGGAAGAGACCCAGTACTTC.

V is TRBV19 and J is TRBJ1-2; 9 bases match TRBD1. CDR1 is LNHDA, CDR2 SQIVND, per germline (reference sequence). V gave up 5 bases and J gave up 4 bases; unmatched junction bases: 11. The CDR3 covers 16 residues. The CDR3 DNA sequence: TGTGCCAGTAGTGCAGGGACAGGGTTTCTCGGCTATGGCTACACCTTC. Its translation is CASSAGTGFLGYGYTF.

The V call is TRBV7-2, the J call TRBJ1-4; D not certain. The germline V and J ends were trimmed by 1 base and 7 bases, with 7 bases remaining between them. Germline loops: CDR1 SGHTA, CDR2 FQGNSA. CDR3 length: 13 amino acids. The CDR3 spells CASSLVTGEKLFF. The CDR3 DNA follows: TGTGCCAGCAGCTTAGTTACGGGTGAAAAACTGTTTTTT.

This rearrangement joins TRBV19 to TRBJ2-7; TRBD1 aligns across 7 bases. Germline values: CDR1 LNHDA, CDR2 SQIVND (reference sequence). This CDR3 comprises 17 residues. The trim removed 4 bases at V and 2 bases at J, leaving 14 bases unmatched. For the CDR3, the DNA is TGTGCCAGTAGTACCCGTTTCACAGGGGTTATGACCTACGAGCAGTACTTC. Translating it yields CASSTRFTGVMTYEQYF.

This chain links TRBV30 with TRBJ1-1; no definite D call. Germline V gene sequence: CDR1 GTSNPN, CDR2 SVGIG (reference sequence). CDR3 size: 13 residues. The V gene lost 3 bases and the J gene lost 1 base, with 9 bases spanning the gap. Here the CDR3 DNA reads TGTGCCTGGAGCTTTGGAGCGAACACTGAAGCTTTCTTT. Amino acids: CAWSFGANTEAFF.

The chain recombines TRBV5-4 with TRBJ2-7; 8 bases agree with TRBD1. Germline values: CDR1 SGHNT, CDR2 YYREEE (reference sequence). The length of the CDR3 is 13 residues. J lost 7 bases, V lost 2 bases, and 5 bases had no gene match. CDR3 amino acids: CASSFQGAEEQYF. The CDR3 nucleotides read TGTGCCAGCAGCTTCCAGGGGGCGGAGGAGCAGTACTTC. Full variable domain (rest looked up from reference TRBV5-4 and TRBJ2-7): ETGVTQSPTHLIKTRGQQVTLRCSSQSGHNTVSWYQQALGQGPQFIFQYYREEENGRGNFPPRFSGLQFPNYSSELNVNALELDDSALYLCASSFQGAEEQYFGPGTRLTVT.

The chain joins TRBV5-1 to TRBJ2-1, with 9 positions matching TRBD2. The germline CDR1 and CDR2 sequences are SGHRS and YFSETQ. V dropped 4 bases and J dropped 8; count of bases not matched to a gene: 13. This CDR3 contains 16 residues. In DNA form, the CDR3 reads TGCGCCAGCAGCCGAGGGGCGGGAGGGCCCTCAGATGAGCAGTTCTTC. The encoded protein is CASSRGAGGPSDEQFF.

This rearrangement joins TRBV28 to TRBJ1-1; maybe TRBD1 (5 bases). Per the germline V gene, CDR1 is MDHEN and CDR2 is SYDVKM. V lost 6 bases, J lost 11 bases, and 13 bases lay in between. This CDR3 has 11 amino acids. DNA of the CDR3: TGTGCCAGCAGCCTCCAGGGTTGGGCTTTCTTT. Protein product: CASSLQGWAFF.

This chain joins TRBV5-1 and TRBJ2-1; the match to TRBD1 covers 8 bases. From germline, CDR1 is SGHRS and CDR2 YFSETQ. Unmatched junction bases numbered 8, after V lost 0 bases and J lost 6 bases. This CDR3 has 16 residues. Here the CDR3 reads CASSLGARGLANEQFF. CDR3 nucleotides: TGCGCCAGCAGCTTGGGGGCCAGGGGGCTCGCCAATGAGCAGTTCTTC.

The chain's CDR3 is CASSLPIAETQYF. DNA of the CDR3: TGTGCCAGCAGCTTGCCAATAGCAGAGACCCAGTACTTC. V usage is TRBV7-2 and J usage is TRBJ2-5; D not resolved. The germline CDR1 and CDR2 sequences are SGHTA and FQGNSA. The CDR3 has 13 amino acids. V lost 3 bases, J lost 4 bases, and 9 bases lay in between.

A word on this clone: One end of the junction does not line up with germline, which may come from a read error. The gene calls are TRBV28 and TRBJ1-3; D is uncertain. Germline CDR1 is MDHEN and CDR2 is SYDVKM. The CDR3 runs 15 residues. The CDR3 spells CASSKKRRSGNAIYF. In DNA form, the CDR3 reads TGTGCCAGCAGTAAAAAGCGACGCTCTGGAAACGCCATATATTTT.

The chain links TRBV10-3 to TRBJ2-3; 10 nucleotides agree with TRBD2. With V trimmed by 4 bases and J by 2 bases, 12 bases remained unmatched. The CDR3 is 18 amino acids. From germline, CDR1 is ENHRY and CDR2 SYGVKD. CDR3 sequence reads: CAISGPPLAGVVTDTQYF. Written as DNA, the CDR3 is TGTGCCATCAGTGGCCCCCCCCTAGCGGGGGTAGTCACAGATACGCAGTATTTT.

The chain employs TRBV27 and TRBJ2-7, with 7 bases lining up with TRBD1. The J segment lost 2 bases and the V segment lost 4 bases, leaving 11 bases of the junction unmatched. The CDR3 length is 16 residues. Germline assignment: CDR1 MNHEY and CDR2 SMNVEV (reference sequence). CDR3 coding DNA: TGTGCCAGCAGTTCTGTATGGCAGGGGGTACCCTACGAGCAGTACTTC. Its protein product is CASSSVWQGVPYEQYF.

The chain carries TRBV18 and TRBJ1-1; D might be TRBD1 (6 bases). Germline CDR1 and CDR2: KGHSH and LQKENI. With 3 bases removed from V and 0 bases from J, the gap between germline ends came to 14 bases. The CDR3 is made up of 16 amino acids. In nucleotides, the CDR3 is TGTGCCAGCTCACCCAGGGGTGGGCCCATGAACACTGAAGCTTTCTTT. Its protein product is CASSPRGGPMNTEAFF.

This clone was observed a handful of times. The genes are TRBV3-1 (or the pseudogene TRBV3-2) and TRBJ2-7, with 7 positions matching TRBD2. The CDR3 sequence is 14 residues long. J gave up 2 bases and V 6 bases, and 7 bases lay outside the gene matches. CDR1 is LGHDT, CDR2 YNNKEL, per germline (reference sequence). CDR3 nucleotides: TGTGCCAGCAGAAGGGAGGGAGGACCCTACGAGCAGTACTTC. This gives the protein CASRREGGPYEQYF.

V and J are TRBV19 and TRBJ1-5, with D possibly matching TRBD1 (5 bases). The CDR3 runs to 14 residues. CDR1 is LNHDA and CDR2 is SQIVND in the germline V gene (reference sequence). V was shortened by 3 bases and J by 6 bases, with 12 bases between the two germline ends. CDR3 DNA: TGTGCCAGTAGTATGGGGCAGGGCAGTCAGCCCCAGCATTTT. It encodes CASSMGQGSQPQHF.

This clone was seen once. DNA for the CDR3: TGTGCCAGCAGCCCATGGACAGGGGAAGGTCTGAAGTCCTACGAGCAGTACTTC. It codes for CASSPWTGEGLKSYEQYF. The chain is built from TRBV2 and TRBJ2-7; 9 nucleotides line up with TRBD1. The ends lost 6 bases at V and 1 base at J; junction bases unmatched: 16. The CDR3 totals 18 residues. Germline values: CDR1 SNHLY, CDR2 FYNNEI.

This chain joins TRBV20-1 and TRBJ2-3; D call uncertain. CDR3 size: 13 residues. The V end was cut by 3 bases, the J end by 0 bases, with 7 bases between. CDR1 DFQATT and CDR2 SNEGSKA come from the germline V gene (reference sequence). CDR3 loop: CSASGVSTDTQYF. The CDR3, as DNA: TGCAGTGCTAGTGGAGTTAGCACAGATACGCAGTATTTT.

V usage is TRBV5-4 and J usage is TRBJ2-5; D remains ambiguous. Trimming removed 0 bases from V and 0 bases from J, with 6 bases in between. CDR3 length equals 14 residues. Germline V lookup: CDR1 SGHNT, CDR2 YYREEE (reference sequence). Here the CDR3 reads CASSLGSDQETQYF. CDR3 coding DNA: TGTGCCAGCAGCTTGGGCAGCGACCAAGAGACCCAGTACTTC.

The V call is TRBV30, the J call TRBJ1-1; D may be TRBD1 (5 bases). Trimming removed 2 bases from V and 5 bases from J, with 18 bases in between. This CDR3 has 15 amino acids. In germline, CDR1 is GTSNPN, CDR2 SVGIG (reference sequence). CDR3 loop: CAWSFQNRDSTEAFF. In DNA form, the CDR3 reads TGTGCCTGGAGTTTTCAAAACCGGGACTCTACTGAAGCTTTCTTT. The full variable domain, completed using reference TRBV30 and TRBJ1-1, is SQTIHQWPATLVQPVGSPLSLECTVEGTSNPNLYWYRQAAGRGLQLLFYSVGIGQISSEVPQNLSASRPQDRQFILSSKKLLLSDSGFYLCAWSFQNRDSTEAFFGQGTRLTVV.

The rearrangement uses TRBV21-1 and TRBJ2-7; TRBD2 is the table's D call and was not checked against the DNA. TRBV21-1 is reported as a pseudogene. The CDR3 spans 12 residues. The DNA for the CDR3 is TGTGCCAGCAGAATAGCGGGCTACGAGCAGTACTTC. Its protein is CASRIAGYEQYF.

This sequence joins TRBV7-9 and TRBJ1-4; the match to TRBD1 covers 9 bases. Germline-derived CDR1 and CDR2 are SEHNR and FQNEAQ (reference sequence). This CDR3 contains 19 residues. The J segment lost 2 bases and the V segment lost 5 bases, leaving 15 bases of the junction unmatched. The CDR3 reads CASSAPSGQGDYTNEKLFF. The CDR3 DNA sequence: TGTGCCAGCAGCGCACCGTCGGGACAGGGTGATTATACTAATGAAAAACTGTTTTTT. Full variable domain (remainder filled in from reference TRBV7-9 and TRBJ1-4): DTGVSQNPRHKITKRGQNVTFRCDPISEHNRLYWYRQTLGQGPEFLTYFQNEAQLEKSRLLSDRFSAERPKGSFSTLEIQRTEQGDSAMYLCASSAPSGQGDYTNEKLFFGSGTQLSVL.